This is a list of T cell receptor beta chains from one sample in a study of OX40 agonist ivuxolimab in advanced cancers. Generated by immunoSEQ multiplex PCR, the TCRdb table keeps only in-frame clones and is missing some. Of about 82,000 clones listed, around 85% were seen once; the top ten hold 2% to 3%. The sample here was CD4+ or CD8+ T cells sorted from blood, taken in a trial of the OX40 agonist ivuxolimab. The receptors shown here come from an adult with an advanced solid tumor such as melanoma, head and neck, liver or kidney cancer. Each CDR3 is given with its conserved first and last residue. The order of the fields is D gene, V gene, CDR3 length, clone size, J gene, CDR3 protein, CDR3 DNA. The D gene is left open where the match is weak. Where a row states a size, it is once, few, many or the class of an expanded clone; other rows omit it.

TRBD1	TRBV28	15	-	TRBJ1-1	CASSHTGQMNTEAFF	TGTGCCAGCAGCCACACGGGACAGATGAACACTGAAGCTTTCTTT
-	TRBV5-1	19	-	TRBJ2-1	CASSLVVAAGPSSYNEQFF	TGCGCCAGCAGCTTGGTTGTGGCGGCAGGCCCTAGCTCCTACAATGAGCAGTTCTTC
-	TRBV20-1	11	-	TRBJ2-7	CSAYFRGEQYF	TGCAGTGCTTATTTTAGGGGCGAGCAGTACTTC
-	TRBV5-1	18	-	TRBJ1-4	CASSLAPRGVTTNEKLFF	TGCGCCAGCAGCTTGGCCCCCCGGGGGGTAACAACTAATGAAAAACTGTTTTTT
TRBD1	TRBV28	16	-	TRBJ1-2	CASSSSTGGVGYGYTF	TGTGCCAGCAGTTCTAGTACAGGGGGAGTAGGGTATGGCTACACCTTC
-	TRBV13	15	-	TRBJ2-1	CASSLGGRANNEQFF	TGTGCCAGCAGCTTAGGGGGCAGGGCGAACAATGAGCAGTTCTTC
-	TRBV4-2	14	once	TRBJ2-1	CASSQEVGPYEQFF	TGTGCCAGCAGCCAAGAAGTGGGTCCCTATGAGCAGTTCTTC
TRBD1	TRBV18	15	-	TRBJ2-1	CASSPVQLQGLEQFF	TGTGCCAGCTCACCAGTACAATTACAGGGGCTCGAGCAGTTCTTC
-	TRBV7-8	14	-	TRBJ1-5	CASSLMGVNQPQHF	TGTGCCAGCAGCTTAATGGGAGTAAATCAGCCCCAGCATTTT
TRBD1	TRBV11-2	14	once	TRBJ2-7	CASSPDRVNYEQYF	TGTGCCAGCAGCCCCGACAGGGTAAACTACGAGCAGTACTTC
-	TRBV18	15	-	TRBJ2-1	CASSPRQGSYNEQFF	TGTGCCAGCTCACCACGGCAGGGCTCCTACAATGAGCAGTTCTTC
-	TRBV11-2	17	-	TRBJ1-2	CASSSLRGTIANYGYTF	TGTGCCAGCAGCTCTCTGAGGGGGACCATAGCTAACTATGGCTACACCTTC
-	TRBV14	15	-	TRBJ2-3	CASSDAGRGTDTQYF	TGTGCCAGCAGCGACGCGGGGAGGGGGACAGATACGCAGTATTTT
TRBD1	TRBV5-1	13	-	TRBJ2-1	CASSSGQGNEQFF	TGCGCCAGCAGTTCGGGACAGGGTAATGAGCAGTTCTTC
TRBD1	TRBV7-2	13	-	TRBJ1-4	CASRQGVDGKLFF	TGTGCCAGCAGACAGGGGGTGGATGGGAAACTGTTTTTT
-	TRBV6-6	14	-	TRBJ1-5	CASSYPDSNQPQHF	TGTGCCAGCAGTTACCCGGACAGCAATCAGCCCCAGCATTTT
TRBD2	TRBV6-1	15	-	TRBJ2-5	CASSGGTSGKETQYF	TGTGCCAGCAGTGGCGGGACTAGCGGAAAAGAGACCCAGTACTTC
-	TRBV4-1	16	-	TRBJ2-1	CASSQGWLRGNNEQFF	TGCGCCAGCAGCCAAGGCTGGCTGAGGGGTAACAATGAGCAGTTCTTC